What follows describes a single TCR beta chain. Its antigen is currently unknown. A much larger clone is a single base away; this may be a read error. These data originate in a study of breast tumors, draining lymph nodes, adjacent tissues. TCRdb fed the multiplex PCR reads into MiXCR, producing one record per CDR3 protein. This table holds about 100,000 distinct CDR3 sequences, approximately 22% found once. From germline, CDR1 is LGHDT and CDR2 YNNKEL (reference sequence). The CDR3 has 13 amino acids. General study points: That most tumor T cells come from lymph nodes remained unproven. Tumor TCR diversity was below lymph nodes but above nontumor tissue.

Samples came from axillary lymph nodes draining the breast cancer. The sequenced material came from axillary lymph node tissue. The clonotype comes from a female donor with breast cancer. Some clones in this sample may be carry-over from other donors' samples. The chain recombines TRBV3-1 with TRBJ2-7; D not certain. CDR3: CASSQERSREQHF. The DNA of the CDR3 is TGTGCCAGCAGCCAAGAGAGGAGTCGTGAGCAGCACTTC.